This note documents a single T cell receptor beta chain sequence. Its antigen is undetermined. Assay: immunoSEQ multiplex PCR; the TCRdb copy retains only in-frame clones and omits some. This sample has over a million clones; roughly 95% occur once, and the top ten carry about 1%. The record originates from a study of shared clonotypes between healthy human individuals. Germline values: CDR1 MDHEN, CDR2 SYDVKM. The V and J ends lost 5 bases and 8 bases respectively, with 13 bases between them. This CDR3 has 13 amino acids. Study-level points and caveats: Sequencing of the sorted subsets was shown by rarefaction to be incomplete despite large depth.

The V and J genes are TRBV28 and TRBJ2-1, with a possible D match to TRBD2 (5 bases). This sequence was found in a man aged 25 to 40 in good health. The sample consisted of naive CD4+ T cells sorted from blood. Indicated subset: CD45RA+ positively selected. The CDR3, as DNA: TGTGCCAGCAGTATTAGTTCGAGGGATGAGCAGTTCTTC. It codes for CASSISSRDEQFF. The whole variable domain, filled in from reference TRBV28 and TRBJ2-1, reads DVKVTQSSRYLVKRTGEKVFLECVQDMDHENMFWYRQDPGLGLRLIYFSYDVKMKEKGDIPEGYSVSREKKERFSLILESASTNQTSMYLCASSISSRDEQFFGPGTRLTVL.